This T cell receptor (beta chain) is drawn from a study of T cell changes during pregnancy in multiple sclerosis. This CDR3 is built from 15 residues. The V gene end was trimmed by 4 bases and the J gene end by 8 bases; junction bases not matched to a gene: 3. The germline V gene encodes CDR1 SGHTA and CDR2 FQGTGA. The table came from immunoSEQ multiplex PCR; TCRdb's copy has only in-frame clones and leaves some out. The sample lists 40,000 to 50,000 clones; 94% were seen once. The sequence was collected from a female donor with multiple sclerosis, enrolled in a pregnancy study. This rearrangement joins TRBV7-3 to TRBJ2-1; 15 nucleotides match TRBD2. This sample comprised CD8+ T cells from peripheral blood mononuclear cells, obtained in the third trimester of pregnancy. The CDR3: CASSYGLAGGDEQFF. The CDR3 bases are TGTGCCAGCAGCTACGGACTAGCGGGAGGGGATGAGCAGTTCTTC.